The source of this T cell receptor beta chain is a study of cytomegalovirus exposure and HLA in healthy donors. Points from the study as a whole: Rates of TCR association differed by HLA locus in a later analysis, with DRB1 highest and HLA-C lowest. A few of the chains that were CMV-associated were confirmed in vitro to be specific for CMV antigens. Common viral pathogens were later found to be apparently linked to several of the most significant clusters.

Turning to this clone: Its matching antigen is unknown.

The PCR employed 60 Vbeta primers together with 13 Jbeta primers. Clones were read by immunoSEQ multiplex PCR, and TCRdb kept only the in-frame ones, dropping some. The repertoire consists of some 69,000 clones, with approximately 80% occurring once and the leading ten covering less than 3.5%. V shed 6 bases, J shed 5 bases, and the junction held 8 bases outside the gene matches. The CDR3 is 14 residues long. The V gene's germline CDR1 is SNHLY and CDR2 FYNNEI. What was sequenced was PBMCs. The chain has TRBV2 and TRBJ2-5; 8 positions agree with TRBD2. This sequence originates from a woman younger than 45 in good health and CMV-seronegative. The CDR3, as DNA: TGTGCCAGCAGACCAGGACTAGCATCGGAGACCCAGTACTTC. This translates into CASRPGLASETQYF.